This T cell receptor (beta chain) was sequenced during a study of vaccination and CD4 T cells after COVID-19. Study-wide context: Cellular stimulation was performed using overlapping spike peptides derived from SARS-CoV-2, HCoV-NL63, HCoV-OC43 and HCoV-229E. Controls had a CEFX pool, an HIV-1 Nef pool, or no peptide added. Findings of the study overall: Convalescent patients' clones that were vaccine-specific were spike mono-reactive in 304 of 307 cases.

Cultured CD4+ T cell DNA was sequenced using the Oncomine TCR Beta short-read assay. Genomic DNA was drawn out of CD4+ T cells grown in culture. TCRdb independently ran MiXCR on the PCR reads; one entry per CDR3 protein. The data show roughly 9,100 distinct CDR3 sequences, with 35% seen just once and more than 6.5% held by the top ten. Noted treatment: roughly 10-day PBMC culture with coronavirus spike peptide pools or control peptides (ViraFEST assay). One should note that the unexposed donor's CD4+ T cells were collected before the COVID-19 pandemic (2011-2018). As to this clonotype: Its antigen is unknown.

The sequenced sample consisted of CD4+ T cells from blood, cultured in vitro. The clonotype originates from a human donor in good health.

The DNA for the CDR3 is TGTGCCAGCAGGGCAGCCGGTACAGATACGCAGTATTTT. The encoded protein is CASRAAGTDTQYF. The chain combines TRBV7-2 with TRBJ2-3; no firm D call. Germline V lookup: CDR1 SGHTA, CDR2 FQGNSA. The V gene lost 6 bases and the J gene lost 3 bases, with 10 bases spanning the gap. The CDR3 loop spans 13 amino acids.